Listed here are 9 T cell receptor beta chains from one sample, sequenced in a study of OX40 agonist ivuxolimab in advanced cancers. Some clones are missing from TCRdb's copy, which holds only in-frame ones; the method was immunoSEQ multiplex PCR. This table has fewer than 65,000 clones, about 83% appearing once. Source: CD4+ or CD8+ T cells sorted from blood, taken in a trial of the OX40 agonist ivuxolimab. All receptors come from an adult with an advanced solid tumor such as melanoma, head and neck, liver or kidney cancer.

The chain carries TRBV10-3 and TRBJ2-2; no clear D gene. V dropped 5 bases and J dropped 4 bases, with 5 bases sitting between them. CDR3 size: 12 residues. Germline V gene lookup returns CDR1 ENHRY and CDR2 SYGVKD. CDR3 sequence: CAISRTTGELFF. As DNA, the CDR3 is TGTGCCATCAGTCGAACCACCGGGGAGCTGTTTTTT.

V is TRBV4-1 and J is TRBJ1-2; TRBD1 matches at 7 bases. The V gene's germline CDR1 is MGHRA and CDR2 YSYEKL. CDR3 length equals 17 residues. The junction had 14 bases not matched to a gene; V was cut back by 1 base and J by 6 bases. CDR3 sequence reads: CASSQATPDRPLNGYTF. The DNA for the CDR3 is TGCGCCAGCAGCCAAGCTACCCCGGACAGGCCCCTGAATGGCTACACCTTC.

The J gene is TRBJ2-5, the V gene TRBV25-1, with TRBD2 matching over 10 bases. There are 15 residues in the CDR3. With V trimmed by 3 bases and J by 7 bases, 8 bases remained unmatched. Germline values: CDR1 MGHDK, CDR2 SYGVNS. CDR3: CASSDLAGESVTQYF. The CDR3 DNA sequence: TGTGCCAGCAGTGACCTAGCGGGGGAGTCGGTGACCCAGTACTTC.

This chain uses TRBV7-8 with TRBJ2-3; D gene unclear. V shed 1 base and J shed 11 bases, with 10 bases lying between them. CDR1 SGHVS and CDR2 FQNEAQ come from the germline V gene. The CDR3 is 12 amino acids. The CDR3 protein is CASSLESAGQYF. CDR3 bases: TGTGCCAGCAGCTTAGAGAGTGCCGGGCAGTATTTT.

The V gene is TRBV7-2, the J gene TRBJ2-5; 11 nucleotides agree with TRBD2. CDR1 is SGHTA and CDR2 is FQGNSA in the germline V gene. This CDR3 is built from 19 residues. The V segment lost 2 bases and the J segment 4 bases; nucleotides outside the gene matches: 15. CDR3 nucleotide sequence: TGTGCCAGCAGCTTATATTCGGTTCGAACTAGCGGGAGATCAGAGACCCAGTACTTC. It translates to CASSLYSVRTSGRSETQYF.

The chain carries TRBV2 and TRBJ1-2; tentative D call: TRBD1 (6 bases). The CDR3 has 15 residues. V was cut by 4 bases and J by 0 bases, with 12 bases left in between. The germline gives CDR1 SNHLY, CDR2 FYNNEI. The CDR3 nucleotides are TGTGCCAGCAGTGTTGTGGGACAAGCTAACTATGGCTACACCTTC. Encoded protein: CASSVVGQANYGYTF.

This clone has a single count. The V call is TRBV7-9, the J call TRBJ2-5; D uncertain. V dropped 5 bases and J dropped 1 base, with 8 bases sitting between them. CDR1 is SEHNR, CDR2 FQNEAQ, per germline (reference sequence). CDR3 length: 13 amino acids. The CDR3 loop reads CASSPPVQETQYF. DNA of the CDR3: TGTGCCAGCAGCCCCCCTGTCCAAGAGACCCAGTACTTC.

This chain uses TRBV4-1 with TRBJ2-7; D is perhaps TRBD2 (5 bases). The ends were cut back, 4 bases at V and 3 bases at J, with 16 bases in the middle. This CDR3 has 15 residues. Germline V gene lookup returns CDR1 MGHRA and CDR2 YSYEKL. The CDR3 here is CASSLDNGINYEQYF. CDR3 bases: TGCGCCAGCAGCCTAGACAACGGGATTAACTACGAGCAGTACTTC.

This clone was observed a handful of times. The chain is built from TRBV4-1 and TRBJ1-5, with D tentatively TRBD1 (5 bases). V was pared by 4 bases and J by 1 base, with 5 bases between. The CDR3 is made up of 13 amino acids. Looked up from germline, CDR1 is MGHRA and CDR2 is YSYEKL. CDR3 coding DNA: TGCGCCAGCAGCCGGGACAGCAATCAGCCCCAGCATTTT. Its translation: CASSRDSNQPQHF.